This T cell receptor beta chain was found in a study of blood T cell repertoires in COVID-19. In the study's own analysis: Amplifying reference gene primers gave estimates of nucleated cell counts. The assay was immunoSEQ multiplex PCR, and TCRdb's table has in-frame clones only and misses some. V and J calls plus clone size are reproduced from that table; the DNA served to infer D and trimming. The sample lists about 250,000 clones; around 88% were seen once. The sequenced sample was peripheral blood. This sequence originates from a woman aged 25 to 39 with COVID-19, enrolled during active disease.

The CDR3 DNA follows: TGCGCCAGCAGCCCTGGCCTAGGCATCGACGAGCAGTACTTC. Its protein product is CASSPGLGIDEQYF. The chain combines TRBV5-1 with TRBJ2-7; D call uncertain. V lost 4 bases and J 5 bases, leaving 16 bases between the germline ends. This CDR3 is 14 amino acids long. Germline CDR1 reads SGHRS; CDR2 reads YFSETQ. Looking up the rest from reference TRBV5-1 and TRBJ2-7 gives the full variable domain: KAGVTQTPRYLIKTRGQQVTLSCSPISGHRSVSWYQQTPGQGLQFLFEYFSETQRNKGNFPGRFSGRQFSNSRSEMNVSTLELGDSALYLCASSPGLGIDEQYFGPGTRLTVT.